This T cell receptor (beta chain) emerged from a study of beta chain features in type 1 diabetes. Study-wide background: Examination spanned some 100 million sorted cells from all samples.

The sample holds a few counts of this clone. What it recognizes is unknown. Over 98% purity was reached by all sorted populations. Whole-study findings and limits: In comparison with healthy donors, patients had naive, central memory and Treg TCRB repertoires that appeared more similar. Shortening of TCRB CDR3s, moderate but significant, appeared in all four CD4+ subsets of Type 1 diabetes patients.

Reverse transcribing all isolated RNA meant expressed TCRB transcripts were sequenced. TCRdb keeps only in-frame clones here, not all; method: immunoSEQ multiplex PCR. This table has more than 300,000 clones, less than 9.5% appearing once. Sequencing input: central memory CD4+ T cells from blood. The clonotype comes from a woman aged 18-29 years in good health.

The chain's CDR3 is CSVPGQGHEKLFF. As DNA, the CDR3 is TGCAGCGTTCCTGGGCAGGGACATGAAAAACTGTTTTTT. The V call is TRBV29-1, the J call TRBJ1-4, with a weak D call TRBD1 (5 bases). V lost 5 bases to trimming and J lost 6 bases, with 13 bases between them. The CDR3 has 13 residues. Germline lookup yields CDR1 SQVTM and CDR2 ANQGSEA.